This T cell receptor (beta chain) was sequenced during a study of T cell changes during pregnancy in multiple sclerosis. The germline V gene has CDR1 SGHVS and CDR2 FNYEAQ. CDR3 length equals 21 residues. V lost 2 bases and J 15 bases, leaving 41 bases between the germline ends. Measured with immunoSEQ multiplex PCR; TCRdb has only the in-frame clones, and not every one. The sample lists about 35,000 clones, around nine tenths occurring once. The sequence came from a female donor in good health, enrolled as a control in a pregnancy study. Sequenced here: CD4+ T cells from peripheral blood mononuclear cells, sampled after pregnancy. This chain joins TRBV7-6 and TRBJ2-1; maybe TRBD2 (7 bases). The CDR3 is CASSLYVSLTGERGAPGVLFF. CDR3 nucleotides: TGTGCCAGCAGCTTATACGTCAGCTTAACGGGCGAACGGGGGGCCCCCGGGGTTCTGTTCTTC.